This T cell receptor beta chain is drawn from a study of control samples from healthy donors and cancer patients. V trimming: 1 base; J trimming: 6 bases; junction bases outside the gene matches: 10. There are 16 residues in the CDR3. Looked up from germline, CDR1 is LNHDA and CDR2 is SQIVND (reference sequence). The assay was immunoSEQ multiplex PCR, and TCRdb's table has in-frame clones only and misses some. Among some 110,000 clones listed, approximately 90% were seen once. The TCR sequence derives from a woman aged 65 to 85 in good health. The sequencing sample was made of blood. The J gene is TRBJ2-7, the V gene TRBV19; TRBD1 agrees at 9 bases. The CDR3 loop is CASSIAATGGVLEQYF. CDR3 coding DNA: TGTGCCAGTAGTATAGCAGCGACAGGGGGGGTCCTCGAGCAGTACTTC.